This T cell receptor beta chain appears in the sequencing data of a study of vaccination and CD4 T cells after COVID-19. Study-level results: The study found median SARS-CoV-2-reactive clonotypes rising from 21 to 38, not significantly.

Scientists ran DNA taken from cultured CD4+ T cells through the Oncomine TCR Beta short-read assay for sequencing. A single record per CDR3 protein comes from TCRdb applying MiXCR to the PCR reads. The data contain under 20,000 distinct CDR3 sequences, approximately 27% of them seen just once; the ten biggest clones take up roughly a tenth. Stated treatment: roughly 10-day PBMC culture with coronavirus spike peptide pools or control peptides (ViraFEST assay). The CDR3 extends over 14 amino acids. Germline values: CDR1 DFQATT, CDR2 SNEGSKA (reference sequence). With 0 bases clipped from V and 11 bases from J, the junction kept 8 bases outside the gene matches. Only a few counts were recorded for this clonotype. Its cognate antigen is unknown.

The origin of this receptor is a human donor with COVID-19. Sequencing was done on a sample of cultured CD4+ T cells from blood. The V call is TRBV20-1, the J call TRBJ1-4; 8 positions agree with TRBD1. The CDR3 DNA follows: TGCAGTGCTAGAGACAACAGGGGGAAGGAGAAACTGTTTTTT. It yields the protein CSARDNRGKEKLFF.